This T cell receptor (beta chain) is drawn from a study of cytomegalovirus exposure and HLA in healthy donors. Across the study: Earlier results showed roughly 120 million unique TCR beta sequences derived from approximately 170 million T cells.

Findings of the study overall: Later work showed greater clonal expansion in HLA-associated TCR beta chains than in equally common others. Rarity characterized most TCR sequences, yet some public TCRs appeared in many donors.

60 Vbeta and 13 Jbeta primers were used in PCR. TCRdb's copy holds only in-frame clones and misses some; the assay was immunoSEQ multiplex PCR. Of some 98,000 clones in the sample, roughly 81% were seen once. CDR1 and CDR2 from the germline V gene are SGHTA and FQGNSA. The V and J ends lost 2 bases and 7 bases, in that order; junction bases with no gene match: 7. The CDR3 runs 15 residues. As for this clone: Its matching antigen is unknown.

The sequenced sample consisted of PBMCs. This sequence joins TRBV7-2 and TRBJ1-5; 8 nucleotides match TRBD1. The sequence came from a man in his forties in good health and CMV-seronegative. This CDR3 reads CASSLTGGGYQPQHF. CDR3 DNA: TGTGCCAGCAGCTTAACAGGGGGAGGATACCAGCCCCAGCATTTT.